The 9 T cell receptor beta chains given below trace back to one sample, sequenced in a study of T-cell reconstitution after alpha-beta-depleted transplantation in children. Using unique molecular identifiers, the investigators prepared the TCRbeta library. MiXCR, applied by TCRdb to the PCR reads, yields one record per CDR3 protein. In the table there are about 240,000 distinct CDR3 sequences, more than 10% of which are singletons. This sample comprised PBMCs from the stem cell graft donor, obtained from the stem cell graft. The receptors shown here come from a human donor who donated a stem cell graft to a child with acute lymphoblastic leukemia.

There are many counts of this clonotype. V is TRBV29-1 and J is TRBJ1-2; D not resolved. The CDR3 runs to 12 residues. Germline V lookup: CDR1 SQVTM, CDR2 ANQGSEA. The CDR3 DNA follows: TGCTCAGCGGTGGCGGACGGCTATGGCTACACCTTC. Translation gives CSAVADGYGYTF.

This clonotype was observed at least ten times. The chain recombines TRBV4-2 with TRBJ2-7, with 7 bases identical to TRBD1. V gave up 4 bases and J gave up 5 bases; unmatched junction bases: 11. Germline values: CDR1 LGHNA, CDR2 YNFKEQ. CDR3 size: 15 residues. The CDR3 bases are TGTGCCAGCAGCCCTGAGGGGGCCTGGTTCCACGAGCAGTACTTC. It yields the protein CASSPEGAWFHEQYF.

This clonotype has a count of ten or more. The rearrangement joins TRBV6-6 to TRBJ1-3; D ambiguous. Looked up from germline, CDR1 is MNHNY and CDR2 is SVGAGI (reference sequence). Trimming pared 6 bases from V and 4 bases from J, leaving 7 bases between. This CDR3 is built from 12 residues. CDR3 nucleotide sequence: TGTGCCAGCAGACCCTCGGGAAACACCATATATTTT. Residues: CASRPSGNTIYF.

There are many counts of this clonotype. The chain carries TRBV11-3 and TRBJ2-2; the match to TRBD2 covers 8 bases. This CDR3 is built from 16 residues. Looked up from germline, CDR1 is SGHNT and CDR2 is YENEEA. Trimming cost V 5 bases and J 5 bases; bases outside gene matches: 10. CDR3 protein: CASSLSGMRRTGELFF. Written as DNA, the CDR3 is TGTGCCAGCAGCCTTAGCGGGATGCGGCGGACCGGGGAGCTGTTTTTT.

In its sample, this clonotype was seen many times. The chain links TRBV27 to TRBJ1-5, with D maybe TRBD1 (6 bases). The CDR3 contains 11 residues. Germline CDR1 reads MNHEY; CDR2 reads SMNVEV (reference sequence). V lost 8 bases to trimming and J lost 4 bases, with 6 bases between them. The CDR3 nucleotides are TGTGCCAGCGGACAGAATCAGCCCCAGCATTTT. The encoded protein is CASGQNQPQHF.

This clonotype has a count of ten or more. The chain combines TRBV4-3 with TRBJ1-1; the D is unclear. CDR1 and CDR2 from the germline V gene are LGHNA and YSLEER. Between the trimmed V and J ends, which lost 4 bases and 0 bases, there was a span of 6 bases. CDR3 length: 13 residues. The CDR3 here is CASSLSVNTEAFF. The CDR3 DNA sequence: TGCGCCAGCAGCCTATCGGTGAACACTGAAGCTTTCTTT.

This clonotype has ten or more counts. The CDR3 nucleotides read TGTGCCAGCAGCTTAGTCCCGGGACAGGGCAGGCACACTGAAGCTTTCTTT. It yields the protein CASSLVPGQGRHTEAFF. This chain joins TRBV11-2 and TRBJ1-1, with 9 bases lining up with TRBD1. The CDR3 loop spans 17 amino acids. V lost 1 base, J lost 3 bases, and 9 bases stayed unmatched. Germline V gene lookup returns CDR1 SGHAT and CDR2 FQNNGV.

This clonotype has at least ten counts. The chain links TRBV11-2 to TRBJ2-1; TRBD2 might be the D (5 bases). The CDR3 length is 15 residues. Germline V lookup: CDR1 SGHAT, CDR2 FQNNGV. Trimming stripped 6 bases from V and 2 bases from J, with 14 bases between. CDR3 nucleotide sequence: TGTGCCAGCAGATCGGGGTCACCCCCCTACAATGAGCAGTTCTTC. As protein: CASRSGSPPYNEQFF.

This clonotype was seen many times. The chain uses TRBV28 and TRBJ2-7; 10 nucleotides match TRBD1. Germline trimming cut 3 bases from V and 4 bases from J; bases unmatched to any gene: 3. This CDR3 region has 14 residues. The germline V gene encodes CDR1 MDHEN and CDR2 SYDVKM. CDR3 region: CASSFGDRGYEQYF. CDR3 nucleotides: TGTGCCAGCAGTTTCGGGGACAGGGGATACGAGCAGTACTTC.